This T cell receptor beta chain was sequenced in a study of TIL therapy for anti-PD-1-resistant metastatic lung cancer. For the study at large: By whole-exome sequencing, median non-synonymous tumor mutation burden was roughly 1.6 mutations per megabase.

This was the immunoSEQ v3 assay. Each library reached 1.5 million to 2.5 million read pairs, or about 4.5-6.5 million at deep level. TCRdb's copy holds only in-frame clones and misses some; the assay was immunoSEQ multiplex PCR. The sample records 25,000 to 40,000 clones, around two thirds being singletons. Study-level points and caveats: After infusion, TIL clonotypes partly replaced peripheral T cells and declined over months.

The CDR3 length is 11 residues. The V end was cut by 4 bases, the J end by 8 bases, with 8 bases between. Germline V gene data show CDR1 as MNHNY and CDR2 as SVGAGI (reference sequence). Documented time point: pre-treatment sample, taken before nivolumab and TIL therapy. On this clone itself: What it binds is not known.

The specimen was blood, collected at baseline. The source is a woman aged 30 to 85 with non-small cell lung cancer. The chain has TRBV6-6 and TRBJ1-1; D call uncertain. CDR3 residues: CASSSRIEAFF. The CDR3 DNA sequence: TGTGCCAGCAGTTCCCGAATAGAAGCTTTCTTT.